This record looks at one T cell receptor beta chain sequence and its context. Following extraction, RNA underwent reverse transcription to cDNA, which served as the sequencing template. Produced via immunoSEQ multiplex PCR; TCRdb's table is partial and in-frame only. In the table there are 110,000 or so clones, less than 80% of which are singletons. The germline V and J ends were trimmed by 4 bases and 0 bases, with 7 bases remaining between them. The CDR3 totals 15 residues. Per germline, CDR1 SGHTA and CDR2 FQGTGA. This entry comes from a study of CD8+ T cells in alopecia areata. The material sequenced was CD4+ T cells sorted from blood. The chain is built from TRBV7-3 and TRBJ2-6, with a weak D call TRBD2 (6 bases). This clonotype was sampled from a human donor in good health. CDR3 nucleotides: TGTGCCAGCAGCTCGCGGGGCTCTGGGGCCAACGTCCTGACTTTC. This sequence encodes CASSSRGSGANVLTF.